This T cell receptor beta chain was identified during a study of shared clonotypes between healthy human individuals. Study-level results: An effect of sequencing depth on clonotype sharing among donors was expected.

Each donor was a Caucasian adult residing in Nashville, Tennessee. Germline CDR1 SGHRS, CDR2 YFSETQ. After removal of 4 bases from V and 5 bases from J, the junction contained 11 bases not matched to a gene. The CDR3 length is 15 residues. Data came from immunoSEQ multiplex PCR; TCRdb stores just in-frame clones and leaves some out. Among some 2.4 million clones listed, roughly 93% were seen once. Regarding this clone: Its target is unknown.

The chain uses TRBV5-1 and TRBJ2-7, with 8 bases matching TRBD1. The TCR originated in a man aged 18-30 years in good health. Some clones in this sample may be carry-over from other donors' samples. Sequencing was performed on naive CD4+ T cells from PBMCs. As to subset: CD45RA+ positively selected. CDR3 sequence reads: CASSTLTGVENEQYF. DNA of the CDR3: TGCGCCAGCAGCACCCTGACAGGGGTCGAGAACGAGCAGTACTTC.